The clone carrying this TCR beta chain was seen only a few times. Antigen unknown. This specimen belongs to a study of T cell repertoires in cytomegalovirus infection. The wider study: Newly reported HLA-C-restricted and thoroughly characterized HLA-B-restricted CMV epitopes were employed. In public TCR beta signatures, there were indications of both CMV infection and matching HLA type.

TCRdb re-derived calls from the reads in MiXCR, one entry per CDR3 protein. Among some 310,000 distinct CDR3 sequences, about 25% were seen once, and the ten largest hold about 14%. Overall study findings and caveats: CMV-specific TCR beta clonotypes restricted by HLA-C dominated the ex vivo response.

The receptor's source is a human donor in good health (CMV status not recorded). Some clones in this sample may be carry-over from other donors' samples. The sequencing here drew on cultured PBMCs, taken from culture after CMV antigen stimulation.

The CDR3 DNA reads TGTGCCAGTAGTATTTCGTCAACTAATGAAAAACTGTTTTTT. This codes for CASSISSTNEKLFF. This chain uses TRBV19 with TRBJ1-4; D ambiguous. There are 14 residues in the CDR3. Trimming took 3 bases from V and 0 from J, leaving 5 bases between them. Germline assignment: CDR1 LNHDA and CDR2 SQIVND (reference sequence).